Listed here are 30 T cell receptor beta chains from one sample, sequenced in a study of blood T cell repertoires in COVID-19. Sequencing was performed with immunoSEQ multiplex PCR; in TCRdb, only in-frame clones are kept and a portion is missing. The data hold about 74,000 clones, with about four fifths observed a single time. The sample taken for sequencing was peripheral blood. These receptors were obtained from a human donor in a cohort sampled during active COVID-19.

The chain joins TRBV19 to TRBJ1-4; no clear D gene. The germline V gene has CDR1 LNHDA and CDR2 SQIVND (reference sequence). V was shortened by 4 bases and J by 6 bases, with 15 bases between the two germline ends. The CDR3 is made up of 15 amino acids. The CDR3 here is CASSTGFGRDEKLFF. The CDR3 DNA follows: TGTGCCAGTAGTACGGGCTTCGGGAGGGATGAAAAACTGTTTTTT.

The sample holds one count of this clone. The chain joins TRBV5-1 to TRBJ1-4; TRBD1 matches at 10 bases. The CDR3 has 14 residues. V gave up 4 bases and J gave up 8 bases; unmatched junction bases: 5. Germline-derived CDR1 and CDR2 are SGHRS and YFSETQ. The CDR3 bases are TGCGCCAGCAGCGGACAGGGGGGGAGAGAAAAACTGTTTTTT. This encodes CASSGQGGREKLFF.

V is TRBV11-2 and J is TRBJ1-6; 8 positions match TRBD1. CDR3 length equals 15 residues. Germline lookup yields CDR1 SGHAT and CDR2 FQNNGV. V shed 0 bases, J shed 7 bases, and the junction held 2 bases outside the gene matches. CDR3 amino acids: CASSLDQGANSPLHF. Here the CDR3 DNA reads TGTGCCAGCAGCTTAGATCAGGGGGCGAATTCACCCCTCCACTTT.

This clone has just one count. This chain connects TRBV19 to TRBJ1-1; the match to TRBD1 covers 7 bases. V lost 4 bases, J lost 10 bases, and 6 bases stayed unmatched. This CDR3 is built from 12 residues. Germline CDR1 and CDR2: LNHDA and SQIVND (reference sequence). Here the CDR3 DNA reads TGTGCCAGTAGTAGCAGGGGGGCTACAGCTTTCTTT. Protein: CASSSRGATAFF.

The chain combines TRBV19 with TRBJ1-5, with 7 bases lining up with TRBD1. The CDR3 length is 12 residues. The germline V gene encodes CDR1 LNHDA and CDR2 SQIVND (reference sequence). V lost 5 bases, J lost 8 bases, and 3 bases stayed unmatched. The CDR3 protein is CASSSDRKPQHF. CDR3 nucleotides: TGTGCCAGTAGTTCGGACAGGAAGCCCCAGCATTTT.

CDR3 nucleotides: TGTGCCAGCAGTGTTCGACAGGGTTTTTCACCCCTCCACTTT. As protein: CASSVRQGFSPLHF. V gene TRBV2 combines with J gene TRBJ1-6; 7 nucleotides agree with TRBD1. CDR1 and CDR2 (germline): SNHLY, FYNNEI. There are 14 residues in the CDR3. The trim removed 4 bases at V and 9 bases at J, leaving 6 bases unmatched.

This clone occurred once. The J gene is TRBJ1-2, the V gene TRBV20-1; D gene ambiguous. CDR1 DFQATT and CDR2 SNEGSKA come from the germline V gene (reference sequence). CDR3 length: 10 residues. V lost 6 bases and J lost 8, with 10 bases in between. For the CDR3, the DNA is TGCAGTGCCGAAAACGAGGGCTACACCTTC. As protein: CSAENEGYTF.

The rearrangement links TRBV19 to TRBJ1-1; D gene unclear. Germline V CDR1 and CDR2: LNHDA, SQIVND (reference sequence). V was cut by 3 bases and J by 7 bases, with 12 bases left in between. The CDR3 covers 13 residues. The CDR3 region has the DNA TGTGCCAGTAGTATGCGGGAGACTATTGAAGCTTTCTTT. Translation gives CASSMRETIEAFF.

The chain joins TRBV11-2 to TRBJ2-2; 8 bases line up with TRBD2. V lost 5 bases, J lost 6 bases, and 8 bases stayed unmatched. Germline V lookup: CDR1 SGHAT, CDR2 FQNNGV. The CDR3 spans 15 residues. The CDR3 DNA reads as TGTGCCAGCAGCCTCGGGGGGGCATGGGCCGGGGAGCTGTTTTTT. Amino acids: CASSLGGAWAGELFF. The whole variable domain, filled in from reference TRBV11-2 and TRBJ2-2, reads EAGVAQSPRYKIIEKRQSVAFWCNPISGHATLYWYQQILGQGPKLLIQFQNNGVVDDSQLPKDRFSAERLKGVDSTLKIQPAKLEDSAVYLCASSLGGAWAGELFFGEGSRLTVL.

The gene calls are TRBV7-2 and TRBJ2-3; TRBD1 aligns across 7 bases. This CDR3 comprises 13 residues. CDR1 and CDR2 from the germline V gene are SGHTA and FQGNSA. J gave up 0 bases and V 7 bases, and 1 base lay outside the gene matches. The CDR3 nucleotides are TGTGCCAGCAAGGGGGCTAGCACAGATACGCAGTATTTT. Translating gives CASKGASTDTQYF.

The chain uses TRBV5-1 and TRBJ2-7; 8 nucleotides match TRBD2. The CDR3 is made up of 16 amino acids. V shed 0 bases and J 3 bases; nucleotides not matched to a gene: 8. Germline CDR1 is SGHRS and CDR2 is YFSETQ. This CDR3 is CASSLAGGAPGYEQYF. CDR3 sequence (DNA): TGCGCCAGCAGCTTGGCGGGGGGGGCCCCGGGCTACGAGCAGTACTTC. Filled out from reference TRBV5-1 and TRBJ2-7, the complete variable domain reads KAGVTQTPRYLIKTRGQQVTLSCSPISGHRSVSWYQQTPGQGLQFLFEYFSETQRNKGNFPGRFSGRQFSNSRSEMNVSTLELGDSALYLCASSLAGGAPGYEQYFGPGTRLTVT.

The chain is built from TRBV6-1 and TRBJ2-7; no definite D call. The germline gives CDR1 MNHNS, CDR2 SASEGT. Trimming removed 2 bases from V and 2 bases from J, with 13 bases in between. The CDR3 sequence is 15 residues long. Here the CDR3 DNA reads TGTGCCAGCAGTGAACACATAGGCAGCGCCTACGAGCAGTACTTC. Its protein product is CASSEHIGSAYEQYF.

The rearrangement uses TRBV16 and TRBJ2-7, with a possible D match to TRBD2 (5 bases). The V gene lost 0 bases and the J gene lost 1 base, with 7 bases spanning the gap. The CDR3 runs 14 residues. Germline V gene sequence: CDR1 KGHSY, CDR2 FQNENV. The DNA for the CDR3 is TGTGCCAGCAGCCAATCCTCGGGGTCCTACGAGCAGTACTTC. It is translated as CASSQSSGSYEQYF.

This sequence joins TRBV7-9 and TRBJ1-1; D is uncertain. The germline V gene encodes CDR1 SEHNR and CDR2 FQNEAQ (reference sequence). V lost 5 bases to trimming and J lost 1 base, with 14 bases between them. This CDR3 is built from 15 residues. CDR3 residues: CASSPSMEANTEAFF. CDR3 DNA sequence: TGTGCCAGCAGCCCTAGTATGGAAGCGAACACTGAAGCTTTCTTT.

In this sample, this clone turned up a few times. V gene TRBV5-5 combines with J gene TRBJ1-4; D perhaps matches TRBD1 (6 bases). V dropped 0 bases and J dropped 8 bases, with 17 bases sitting between them. The CDR3 is 16 residues long. In germline, CDR1 is SGHKS, CDR2 YYEKEE (reference sequence). CDR3 coding DNA: TGTGCCAGCAGCTTGGTTCCTTGGGGGCTAGGAGAAAAACTGTTTTTT. Its protein is CASSLVPWGLGEKLFF.

This clone was detected only a few times. The V gene is TRBV10-3, the J gene TRBJ2-1; TRBD2 aligns across 7 bases. The CDR3 sequence is 16 residues long. Germline loops: CDR1 ENHRY, CDR2 SYGVKD. J gave up 12 bases and V 5 bases, and 19 bases lay outside the gene matches. As DNA, the CDR3 is TGTGCCATCAGTTCCCTGGGAGCGGGGAGGAAGACGTGGCAGTTCTTC. Its translation: CAISSLGAGRKTWQFF.

This chain joins TRBV19 and TRBJ2-5; 8 positions agree with TRBD1. The CDR3 sequence is 14 residues long. The ends lost 5 bases at V and 6 bases at J; junction bases unmatched: 8. CDR1 LNHDA and CDR2 SQIVND come from the germline V gene (reference sequence). The CDR3 here is CASSADRGGKTQYF. Written as DNA, the CDR3 is TGTGCCAGTAGTGCTGACAGGGGCGGGAAGACCCAGTACTTC.

This sequence joins TRBV9 and TRBJ1-3; 7 bases fit TRBD1. The CDR3 contains 14 residues. Looked up from germline, CDR1 is SGDLS and CDR2 is YYNGEE. J gave up 0 bases and V 4 bases, and 1 base lay outside the gene matches. The CDR3 DNA sequence: TGTGCCAGCAGCCAGGGGGACTCTGGAAACACCATATATTTT. This sequence encodes CASSQGDSGNTIYF.

V gene TRBV19 combines with J gene TRBJ1-4; D not certain. The CDR3 is 15 residues long. V was shortened by 3 bases and J by 7 bases, with 15 bases between the two germline ends. Germline V gene lookup returns CDR1 LNHDA and CDR2 SQIVND (reference sequence). CDR3 protein: CASSIVEGSGEKLFF. The CDR3 DNA is TGTGCCAGTAGTATTGTGGAGGGAAGTGGTGAAAAACTGTTTTTT.

The rearrangement uses TRBV10-3 and TRBJ1-5; 10 bases agree with TRBD1. Trimming removed 3 bases from V and 0 bases from J; junction bases left unmatched: 8. Looked up from germline, CDR1 is ENHRY and CDR2 is SYGVKD. This CDR3 has 18 residues. The CDR3 bases are TGTGCCATCAGTGACCGGGACAGGGGACAAACTAGCAATCAGCCCCAGCATTTT. This translates into CAISDRDRGQTSNQPQHF.

The chain couples TRBV15 to TRBJ2-7; tentative D call: TRBD2 (5 bases). Per germline, CDR1 LNHNV and CDR2 YYDKDF (reference sequence). The V end lost 0 bases, the J end lost 4 bases, and 10 bases lay between the germline ends. This CDR3 has 14 amino acids. The DNA for the CDR3 is TGTGCCACCAGCAGAGAGCGGGCCAATTACGAGCAGTACTTC. Translation: CATSRERANYEQYF.

This chain joins TRBV3-1 (or the pseudogene TRBV3-2) and TRBJ2-7; D is undetermined. Germline CDR1 reads LGHDT; CDR2 reads YNNKEL (reference sequence). Trimming removed 3 bases from V and 0 bases from J, with 9 bases in between. This CDR3 spans 14 amino acids. The CDR3 region is CASSHTSSSYEQYF. The DNA of the CDR3 is TGTGCCAGCAGCCACACATCTAGCTCCTACGAGCAGTACTTC.

The gene calls are TRBV9 and TRBJ2-3, with TRBD2 matching over 15 bases. The ends lost 3 bases at V and 3 bases at J; junction bases unmatched: 5. The CDR3 has 17 amino acids. The germline gives CDR1 SGDLS, CDR2 YYNGEE. CDR3 region: CASSGRTSGGATDTQYF. The CDR3 nucleotides are TGTGCCAGCAGCGGTCGGACTAGCGGGGGGGCAACAGATACGCAGTATTTT.

The chain recombines TRBV18 with TRBJ2-7; D possibly corresponds to TRBD1 (7 bases). Germline V gene lookup returns CDR1 KGHSH and CDR2 LQKENI. The ends were cut back, 2 bases at V and 11 bases at J, with 16 bases in the middle. The CDR3 is 13 amino acids. The CDR3 coding sequence is TGTGCCAGCTCACCAGCGGGGCAGGGGGAGAAGTACTTC. Protein product: CASSPAGQGEKYF.

V gene TRBV5-6 combines with J gene TRBJ2-6; D is undetermined. The V and J ends lost 0 bases and 0 bases respectively, with 7 bases between them. The CDR3 has 16 residues. CDR1 and CDR2 (germline): SGHDT, YYEEEE. CDR3 sequence reads: CASSLAASSGANVLTF. The CDR3 nucleotides are TGTGCCAGCAGCTTGGCCGCCAGCTCTGGGGCCAACGTCCTGACTTTC.

The J gene is TRBJ1-2, the V gene TRBV7-9; perhaps TRBD1 as D (5 bases). Germline values: CDR1 SEHNR, CDR2 FQNEAQ (reference sequence). CDR3 length: 15 amino acids. The V end was cut by 6 bases, the J end by 0 bases, with 14 bases between. The CDR3, as DNA: TGTGCCAGCAGATCGCGGTGGGGCCCTAACTATGGCTACACCTTC. This sequence encodes CASRSRWGPNYGYTF.

The chain uses TRBV9 and TRBJ2-5, with 9 bases fitting TRBD1. V was pared by 1 base and J by 3 bases, with 7 bases of the junction left unmatched. This CDR3 is built from 16 residues. Germline CDR1 and CDR2: SGDLS and YYNGEE. In DNA form, the CDR3 reads TGTGCCAGCAGCGTAAACAGGGGGCGAAGGGAAGAGACCCAGTACTTC. Its protein product is CASSVNRGRREETQYF.

The rearrangement joins TRBV6-5 to TRBJ2-7; TRBD2 might be the D (5 bases). V was cut by 7 bases and J by 1 base, with 14 bases left in between. The CDR3 has 14 residues. CDR1 is MNHEY, CDR2 SVGAGI, per germline. The chain's CDR3 is CASTLVLVSYEQYF. Written as DNA, the CDR3 is TGTGCCAGCACACTAGTTCTTGTGTCCTACGAGCAGTACTTC.

The V and J genes are TRBV3-1 (or the pseudogene TRBV3-2) and TRBJ1-1; TRBD1 is a possible D gene (5 bases). V was shortened by 1 base and J by 0 bases, with 6 bases between the two germline ends. CDR1 and CDR2 (germline): LGHDT, YNNKEL (reference sequence). The CDR3 spans 14 residues. The CDR3 DNA sequence: TGTGCCAGCAGCCAAGCACAGGTGAACACTGAAGCTTTCTTT. Translation: CASSQAQVNTEAFF.

The rearrangement links TRBV5-1 to TRBJ1-4; weak D call: TRBD1 (5 bases). Trimming shortened V by 1 base and J by 1 base, and 5 bases separated the two germline ends. Per germline, CDR1 SGHRS and CDR2 YFSETQ. This CDR3 is 14 amino acids long. CDR3 loop: CASSLQGTNEKLFF. CDR3 DNA: TGCGCCAGCAGCTTGCAGGGAACTAATGAAAAACTGTTTTTT. The variable domain in full, completed from reference TRBV5-1 and TRBJ1-4, reads KAGVTQTPRYLIKTRGQQVTLSCSPISGHRSVSWYQQTPGQGLQFLFEYFSETQRNKGNFPGRFSGRQFSNSRSEMNVSTLELGDSALYLCASSLQGTNEKLFFGSGTQLSVL.